The 13 T cell receptor beta chains given below trace back to one sample, sequenced in a study of PD-L1 blockade in urothelial cancer. Time point specified: peripheral blood 6 weeks after treatment start. TCRdb's table, derived via immunoSEQ multiplex PCR, lists solely in-frame clones and lacks some. The sample includes 120,000 or so clones, about 84% seen only once; the top ten take roughly 2.3%. The material sequenced was PBMCs, taken around atezolizumab (anti-PD-L1) treatment. These receptors all come from a man in his forties or fifties with urothelial cancer.

V gene TRBV7-9 combines with J gene TRBJ2-7; 7 bases are a match to TRBD2. The J segment lost 3 bases and the V segment lost 5 bases, leaving 10 bases of the junction unmatched. This CDR3 region has 15 residues. The germline V gene encodes CDR1 SEHNR and CDR2 FQNEAQ (reference sequence). The CDR3 coding sequence is TGTGCCAGCAGCCTCCAACTAGCGATGGGCTACGAGCAGTACTTC. It encodes CASSLQLAMGYEQYF. The complete variable domain, with remaining parts taken from reference TRBV7-9 and TRBJ2-7, reads DTGVSQNPRHKITKRGQNVTFRCDPISEHNRLYWYRQTLGQGPEFLTYFQNEAQLEKSRLLSDRFSAERPKGSFSTLEIQRTEQGDSAMYLCASSLQLAMGYEQYFGPGTRLTVT.

As regards this clone: Germline and junction disagree at one end, which may indicate a read error. The rearrangement uses TRBV7-9 and TRBJ1-5; TRBD1 is a possible D gene (5 bases). The V gene's germline CDR1 is SEHNR and CDR2 FQNEAQ (reference sequence). The CDR3 is 14 amino acids. Here the CDR3 reads CASRPMDTDQPQHF. The CDR3 DNA follows: TGTGCCAGCAGACCAATGGACACGGATCAACCCCAGCATTTT.

The chain recombines TRBV19 with TRBJ2-2, with D possibly matching TRBD2 (6 bases). CDR3 size: 15 residues. Germline V gene lookup returns CDR1 LNHDA and CDR2 SQIVND (reference sequence). V was cut by 1 base and J by 6 bases, with 12 bases left in between. The CDR3 sequence: CASSIGRTTAGELFF. DNA for the CDR3: TGTGCCAGTAGTATAGGGCGGACTACGGCCGGGGAGCTGTTTTTT. The full variable domain, completed using reference TRBV19 and TRBJ2-2, is DGGITQSPKYLFRKEGQNVTLSCEQNLNHDAMYWYRQDPGQGLRLIYYSQIVNDFQKGDIAEGYSVSREKKESFPLTVTSAQKNPTAFYLCASSIGRTTAGELFFGEGSRLTVL.

This clone was observed a single time. The chain couples TRBV7-2 to TRBJ2-7, with 8 bases lining up with TRBD2. There are 14 residues in the CDR3. J lost 2 bases, V lost 3 bases, and 3 bases had no gene match. Per germline, CDR1 SGHTA and CDR2 FQGNSA. This CDR3 reads CASSLGTRTYEQYF. The CDR3 DNA sequence: TGTGCCAGCAGCTTGGGGACTAGAACCTACGAGCAGTACTTC.

V and J are TRBV7-8 and TRBJ1-1; D is perhaps TRBD1 (5 bases). This CDR3 spans 15 amino acids. The germline CDR1 and CDR2 sequences are SGHVS and FQNEAQ. V was clipped by 4 bases and J by 1 base, with 13 bases between them. The CDR3 loop reads CASSSQFGGNTEAFF. CDR3 DNA sequence: TGTGCCAGCAGCTCCCAGTTCGGGGGGAACACTGAAGCTTTCTTT.

This chain connects TRBV27 to TRBJ1-4, with a tentative D call TRBD1 (6 bases). CDR1 is MNHEY, CDR2 SMNVEV, per germline (reference sequence). V was shortened by 7 bases and J by 5 bases, with 11 bases between the two germline ends. This CDR3 contains 13 residues. Written as DNA, the CDR3 is TGTGCCAGCAAATGGACAGTCAATGAAAAACTGTTTTTT. Translated, it gives CASKWTVNEKLFF.

This clone was observed a single time. The chain uses TRBV9 and TRBJ2-3; D not certain. Germline V CDR1 and CDR2: SGDLS, YYNGEE. V was trimmed by 4 bases and J by 2 bases, leaving 17 bases between them. This CDR3 has 16 amino acids. The CDR3 DNA reads as TGTGCCAGCAGCTTCTACGCGTCTAGTTCCACAGATACGCAGTATTTT. Protein product: CASSFYASSSTDTQYF.

The V call is TRBV16, the J call TRBJ1-1; 8 bases line up with TRBD1. The CDR3 covers 13 residues. V lost 4 bases and J lost 6; bases outside the gene matches: 4. Per germline, CDR1 KGHSY and CDR2 FQNENV. DNA of the CDR3: TGTGCCAGCAGCCCACAGGGGGGATCTGAAGCTTTCTTT. It is translated as CASSPQGGSEAFF.

The J gene is TRBJ1-2, the V gene TRBV7-3; TRBD1 might be the D (5 bases). This CDR3 region has 13 residues. Germline CDR1 reads SGHTA; CDR2 reads FQGTGA. V was shortened by 1 base and J by 8 bases, with 11 bases between the two germline ends. The CDR3 nucleotides read TGTGCCAGCAGCTTAAAAGGAGGGGAAGGCTACACCTTC. It encodes CASSLKGGEGYTF. The full variable domain, its missing parts supplied by reference TRBV7-3 and TRBJ1-2, is GAGVSQTPSNKVTEKGKYVELRCDPISGHTALYWYRQSLGQGPEFLIYFQGTGAADDSGLPNDRFFAVRPEGSVSTLKIQRTERGDSAVYLCASSLKGGEGYTFGSGTRLTVV.

This clone has only a few counts. The chain is built from TRBV4-2 and TRBJ2-7; the match to TRBD2 covers 14 bases. With 4 bases clipped from V and 4 bases from J, the junction kept 3 bases outside the gene matches. The CDR3 length is 15 residues. CDR1 and CDR2 from the germline V gene are LGHNA and YNFKEQ. CDR3 sequence reads: CASSPGTSGSYEQYF. The CDR3 DNA follows: TGTGCCAGCAGCCCCGGGACTAGCGGGAGTTACGAGCAGTACTTC.

This sequence joins TRBV5-5 and TRBJ2-1, with 7 bases lining up with TRBD2. Germline CDR1 SGHKS, CDR2 YYEKEE (reference sequence). V lost 4 bases, J lost 8 bases, and 12 bases stayed unmatched. The length of the CDR3 is 15 residues. CDR3 nucleotide sequence: TGTGCCAGCAGCCCCCTCCCGGGAGGAGTGCATGAGCAGTTCTTC. This gives the protein CASSPLPGGVHEQFF.

This rearrangement joins TRBV6-5 to TRBJ2-5; 8 bases align to TRBD2. Germline CDR1 MNHEY, CDR2 SVGAGI. The CDR3 totals 15 residues. V dropped 1 base and J dropped 3; count of bases not matched to a gene: 4. CDR3 residues: CASSYLRAGEETQYF. CDR3 DNA: TGTGCCAGCAGTTACTTACGAGCGGGAGAAGAGACCCAGTACTTC.

A few counts support this clone. The J gene is TRBJ2-1, the V gene TRBV11-2; 7 bases match TRBD2. CDR3 length: 15 residues. The V segment lost 6 bases and the J segment 5 bases; nucleotides outside the gene matches: 10. Germline CDR1 reads SGHAT; CDR2 reads FQNNGV. The CDR3 sequence: CASRLTRLANNEQFF. CDR3 DNA: TGTGCCAGCAGACTTACACGACTAGCCAACAATGAGCAGTTCTTC. Complete variable domain (other parts from reference TRBV11-2 and TRBJ2-1): EAGVAQSPRYKIIEKRQSVAFWCNPISGHATLYWYQQILGQGPKLLIQFQNNGVVDDSQLPKDRFSAERLKGVDSTLKIQPAKLEDSAVYLCASRLTRLANNEQFFGPGTRLTVL.